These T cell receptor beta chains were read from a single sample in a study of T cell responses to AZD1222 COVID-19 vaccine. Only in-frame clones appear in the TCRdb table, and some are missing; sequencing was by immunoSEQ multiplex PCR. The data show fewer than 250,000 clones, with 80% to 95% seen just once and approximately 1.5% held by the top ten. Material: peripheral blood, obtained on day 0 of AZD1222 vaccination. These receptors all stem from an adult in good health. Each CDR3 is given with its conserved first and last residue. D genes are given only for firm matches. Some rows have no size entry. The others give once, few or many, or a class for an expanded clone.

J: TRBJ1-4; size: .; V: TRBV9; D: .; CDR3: CASSEDGATNEKLFF; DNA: TGTGCCAGCAGCGAGGACGGTGCAACTAATGAAAAACTGTTTTTT
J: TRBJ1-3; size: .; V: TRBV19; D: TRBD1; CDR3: CASSRRTGGLSGNTIYF; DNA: TGTGCCAGTAGTAGACGGACAGGGGGCCTCTCTGGAAACACCATATATTTT
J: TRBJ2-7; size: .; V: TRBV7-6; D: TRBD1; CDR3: CASSPGTGRAYEQYF; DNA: TGTGCCAGCAGCCCCGGGACAGGGCGGGCCTACGAGCAGTACTTC
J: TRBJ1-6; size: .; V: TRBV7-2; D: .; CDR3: CASSFVVQRGSPLHF; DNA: TGTGCCAGCAGCTTCGTGGTTCAGAGGGGTTCACCCCTCCACTTT
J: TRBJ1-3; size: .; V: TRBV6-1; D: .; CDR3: CASSEGSSGNTIYF; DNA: TGTGCCAGCAGTGAAGGAAGCTCTGGAAACACCATATATTTT
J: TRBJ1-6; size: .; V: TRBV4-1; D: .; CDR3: CASSQRTGSNSPLHF; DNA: TGCGCCAGCAGCCAACGTACGGGGTCCAATTCACCCCTCCACTTT
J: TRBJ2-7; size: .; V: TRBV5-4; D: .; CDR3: CASSTGTGPLGEQYF; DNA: TGTGCCAGCAGCACGGGGACGGGTCCTTTGGGGGAGCAGTACTTC
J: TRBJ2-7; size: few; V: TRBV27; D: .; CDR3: CASRAADSYEQYF; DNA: TGTGCCAGCAGGGCCGCGGACAGCTACGAGCAGTACTTC
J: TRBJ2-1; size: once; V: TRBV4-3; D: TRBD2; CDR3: CASSQDSGGTYNEQFF; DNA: TGCGCCAGCAGCCAAGATTCGGGGGGGACATACAATGAGCAGTTCTTC
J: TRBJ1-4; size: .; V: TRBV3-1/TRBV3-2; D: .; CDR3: CASSPLIAGEKLFF; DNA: TGTGCCAGCAGCCCCCTTATTGCCGGTGAAAAACTGTTTTTT
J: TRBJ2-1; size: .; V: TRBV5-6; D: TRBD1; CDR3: CASSPDRGNEQFF; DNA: TGTGCCAGCAGCCCCGACAGGGGCAATGAGCAGTTCTTC
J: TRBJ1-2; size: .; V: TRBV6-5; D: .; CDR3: CASSYRTDKANYGYTF; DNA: TGTGCCAGCAGTTACCGGACAGACAAAGCTAACTATGGCTACACCTTC
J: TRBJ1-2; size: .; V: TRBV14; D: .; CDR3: CASSRDTHNYGYTF; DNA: TGTGCCAGCAGCCGGGACACCCATAACTATGGCTACACCTTC
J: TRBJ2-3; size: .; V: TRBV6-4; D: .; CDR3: CASGANAGETDTQYF; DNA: TGTGCCAGCGGGGCGAACGCGGGTGAGACAGATACGCAGTATTTT
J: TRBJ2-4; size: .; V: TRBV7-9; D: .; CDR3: CASSDRSQRNIQYF; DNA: TGTGCCAGCAGCGATCGGTCCCAGCGGAACATTCAGTACTTC